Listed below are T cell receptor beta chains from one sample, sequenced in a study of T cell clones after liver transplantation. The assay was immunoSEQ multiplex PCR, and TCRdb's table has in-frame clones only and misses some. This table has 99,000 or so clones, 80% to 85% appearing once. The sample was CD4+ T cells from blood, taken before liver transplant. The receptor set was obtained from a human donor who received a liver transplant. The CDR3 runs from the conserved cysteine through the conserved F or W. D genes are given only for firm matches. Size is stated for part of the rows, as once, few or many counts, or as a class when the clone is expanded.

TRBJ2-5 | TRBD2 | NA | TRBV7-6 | TGTGCCAGCAGCTTAATACTAGCGGGAGAAGAGACCCAGTACTTC | CASSLILAGEETQYF
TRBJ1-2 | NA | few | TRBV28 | TGTGCCAGCAGTTTATTGAATTATGGCTACACCTTC | CASSLLNYGYTF
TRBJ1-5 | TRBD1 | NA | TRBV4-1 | TGCGCCAGCAGCCTGCAACCGGGACAGATCAATCAGCCCCAGCATTTT | CASSLQPGQINQPQHF
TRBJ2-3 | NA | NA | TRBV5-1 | TGCGCCAGCAGCTTAGCGGGCACGGGCACAGATACGCAGTATTTT | CASSLAGTGTDTQYF
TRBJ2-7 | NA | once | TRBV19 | TGTGCCAGTAGTCTCCGACCCTCGGACGGTTCCTACGAGCAGTACTTC | CASSLRPSDGSYEQYF
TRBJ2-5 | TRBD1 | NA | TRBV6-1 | TGTGCCAGCAGTGAAGCGTCGACAGGGGGCTTGAAGACCCAGTACTTC | CASSEASTGGLKTQYF
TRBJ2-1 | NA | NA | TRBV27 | TGTGCCAGCAGTCGGGGACGAAATGAGCAGTTCTTC | CASSRGRNEQFF
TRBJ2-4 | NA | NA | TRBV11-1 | TGTGCCAGCAGCCCAAGATCCGGGAGAGCCAAAAACATTCAGTACTTC | CASSPRSGRAKNIQYF
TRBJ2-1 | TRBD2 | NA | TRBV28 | TGTGCCAGCAGTTTAGTTACTAGCGGGTCTGATGAGCAGTTCTTC | CASSLVTSGSDEQFF
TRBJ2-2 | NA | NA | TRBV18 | TGTGCCAGCTCCGCCACCGGGGAGCTGTTTTTT | CASSATGELFF
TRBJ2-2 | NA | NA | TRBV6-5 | TGTGCCAGCAGTTACGGGGGCGCCGGGGAGCTGTTTTTT | CASSYGGAGELFF
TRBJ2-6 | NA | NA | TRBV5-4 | TGTGCCAGCAGCTCCCCGCTTGGGGCCAACGTCCTGACTTTC | CASSSPLGANVLTF
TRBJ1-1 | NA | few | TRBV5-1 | TGCGCCAGCAGCTCCCCGGGGAGAATTGAAGCTTTCTTT | CASSSPGRIEAFF
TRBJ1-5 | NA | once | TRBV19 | TGTGCCAGTACCCCTTTCACGAGTGGGGCGGGCAATCAGCCCCAGCATTTT | CASTPFTSGAGNQPQHF
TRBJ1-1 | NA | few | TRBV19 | TGTGCCAGTAAGAGGGGAACTGAAGCTTTCTTT | CASKRGTEAFF
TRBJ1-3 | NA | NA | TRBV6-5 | TGTGCCAGCACCCCTGACAGAAGCTCTGGAAACACCATATATTTT | CASTPDRSSGNTIYF
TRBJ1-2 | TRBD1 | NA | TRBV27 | TGTGCCAGCAGACGACAGGGGGGGATTGGCTACACCTTC | CASRRQGGIGYTF
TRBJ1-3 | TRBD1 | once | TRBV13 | TGTGCCAGCAGCGTCTTCATCGGGGGGACAGGGGTAAACACCATATATTTT | CASSVFIGGTGVNTIYF
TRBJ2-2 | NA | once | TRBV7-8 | TGTGCCAGCACCCTGGGCACCGGGGAGCTGTTTTTT | CASTLGTGELFF
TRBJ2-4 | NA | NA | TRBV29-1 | TGCAGCGCCTCCCCAGGGGGGATGTTGAAAAACATTCAGTACTTC | CSASPGGMLKNIQYF
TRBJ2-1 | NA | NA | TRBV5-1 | TGCGCCAGCAGCTTGGCCAGTACTGAGCAGTTCTTC | CASSLASTEQFF
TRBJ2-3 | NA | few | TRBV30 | TGTGCCTGGACCCAGAGGCGCGCAGATACGCAGTATTTT | CAWTQRRADTQYF
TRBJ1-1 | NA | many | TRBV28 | TGTGCCAGCAGTTTCCCTGGGGCGAACACTGAAGCTTTCTTT | CASSFPGANTEAFF
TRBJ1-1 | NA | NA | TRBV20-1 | TGCAGTTTTTCCCCCTCGAGGGCTTTCTTT | CSFSPSRAFF
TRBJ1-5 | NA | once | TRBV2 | TGTGCCAGCACTAGCCCTGGCAGGGTGAATCAGCCCCAGCATTTT | CASTSPGRVNQPQHF
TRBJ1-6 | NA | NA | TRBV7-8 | TGTGCCAGCAGCCCTATCGCCGGATATAATTCACCCCTCCACTTT | CASSPIAGYNSPLHF
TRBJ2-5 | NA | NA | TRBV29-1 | TGCAGCGTTGTCAGGGCCGGGGAGACCCAGTACTTC | CSVVRAGETQYF
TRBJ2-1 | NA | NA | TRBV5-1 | TGCGCCAGCAGCCGCGCCGCCGAGAGAGAGCAGTTCTTC | CASSRAAEREQFF
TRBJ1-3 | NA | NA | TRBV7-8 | TGTGCCAGCAGCGGAGGACAGACCTCTGGAAACACCATATATTTT | CASSGGQTSGNTIYF
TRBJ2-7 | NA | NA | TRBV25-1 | TGTGCCAGCAGTGAATACACGGGAGCGTCTAACGAGCAGTACTTC | CASSEYTGASNEQYF
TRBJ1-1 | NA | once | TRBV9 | TGTGCCAGCAGCGTAGTGGGGGTACTGAACACTGAAGCTTTCTTT | CASSVVGVLNTEAFF